The entry that follows covers one TCR beta chain sequence. The data originate from a study of blood T cell repertoires in COVID-19. Study context: The analysed material was cDNA or gDNA that came from T cells, B-cell-depleted T cells, or PBMCs.

Clones were sequenced by immunoSEQ multiplex PCR, and TCRdb holds only the in-frame ones, with some missing. This sample has roughly 380,000 clones, with over 75% found just once. V shed 6 bases, J shed 6 bases, and the junction held 5 bases outside the gene matches. This CDR3 is built from 14 residues. Germline V lookup: CDR1 SNHLY, CDR2 FYNNEI. Those enrolled, adults aged roughly 18 to 89 years, came from some 23 US areas. Recovered status in Cohort 3 required two negative PCRs, clearance, or symptom resolution. The TCR sequence derives from a woman aged 25 to 39 who had recovered from COVID-19. The chain recombines TRBV2 with TRBJ1-6; TRBD1 matches 7 bases. Material for sequencing was PBMCs or T cells enriched from blood (not recorded which). The CDR3 loop reads CASRAGQLNSPLHF. The CDR3 nucleotides read TGTGCCAGCAGGGCGGGACAGCTTAATTCACCCCTCCACTTT.